The rows below give T cell receptor beta chains drawn from one sample of a study of blood T cell repertoires in COVID-19. The method was immunoSEQ multiplex PCR; TCRdb's version includes in-frame clones alone and lacks a portion of them. The sample has 55,000 to 75,000 clones; about four fifths are singletons. The sequenced sample consisted of peripheral blood. These receptors were collected from a human donor in a cohort sampled during active COVID-19. Each CDR3 is given with its conserved first and last residue. D genes are given only for firm matches. For some rows the clone size is stated as once, few or many, or as a class when expanded; others skip it.

. | TRBD2 | TRBJ2-5 | TRBV13 | CASSAGLAGGGDQETQYF | TGTGCCAGCAGCGCCGGACTAGCGGGAGGTGGGGACCAAGAGACCCAGTACTTC
. | . | TRBJ1-1 | TRBV11-3 | CASSPSQGNTEAFF | TGTGCCAGCAGCCCCTCTCAGGGGAACACTGAAGCTTTCTTT
once | TRBD2 | TRBJ2-3 | TRBV11-3 | CASSSGLAYTDTQYF | TGTGCCAGCAGCTCGGGACTAGCCTACACAGATACGCAGTATTTT
once | . | TRBJ1-5 | TRBV6-1 | CASSENYGGHSNQPQHF | TGTGCCAGCAGTGAAAACTACGGGGGGCATAGCAATCAGCCCCAGCATTTT
once | . | TRBJ1-3 | TRBV9 | CASSVGTGNSGNTIYF | TGTGCCAGCAGCGTAGGTACAGGGAACTCTGGAAACACCATATATTTT
. | . | TRBJ1-6 | TRBV30 | CAWSVRRSSPLHF | TGTGCCTGGAGTGTGAGGCGTAGTTCACCCCTCCACTTT
few | TRBD1 | TRBJ1-1 | TRBV29-1 | CSVVPGGVGTEAFF | TGCAGCGTTGTTCCAGGGGGAGTCGGCACTGAAGCTTTCTTT
. | . | TRBJ1-1 | TRBV6-5 | CASTQMGATEAFF | TGTGCCAGCACCCAAATGGGGGCAACCGAAGCTTTCTTT
. | . | TRBJ2-7 | TRBV27 | CASSLKLASSNPRSYEQYF | TGTGCCAGCAGTTTAAAACTAGCTAGCTCAAACCCCCGCTCCTACGAGCAGTACTTC
. | TRBD1 | TRBJ1-1 | TRBV5-1 | CASREQGGGTEAFF | TGCGCCAGCAGGGAACAGGGGGGCGGCACTGAAGCTTTCTTT
. | . | TRBJ2-7 | TRBV6-6 | CASSSRDWSGEQYF | TGTGCCAGCTCCTCCCGTGATTGGTCCGGGGAGCAGTACTTC
. | . | TRBJ2-5 | TRBV5-1 | CASTYRGGQETQYF | TGCGCCAGCACCTACCGGGGTGGTCAAGAGACCCAGTACTTC
. | . | TRBJ2-5 | TRBV23-1 | CASSQRAPSEYQETQYF | TGCGCCAGCAGTCAGCGGGCCCCGTCGGAGTACCAAGAGACCCAGTACTTC
. | . | TRBJ2-7 | TRBV27 | CASSLYGSFEQYF | TGTGCCAGCAGTTTGTACGGGAGTTTCGAGCAGTACTTC
few | TRBD1 | TRBJ2-7 | TRBV7-2 | CASSAPWDRAYEQYF | TGTGCCAGCAGCGCCCCTTGGGACAGGGCTTACGAGCAGTACTTC